This is a list of T cell receptor beta chains from one sample in a study of glioma-infiltrating T cells after dendritic cell vaccination. TCRdb's copy holds only in-frame clones and misses some; the assay was immunoSEQ multiplex PCR. This sample has tens of thousands of clones; roughly 85% occur once, and the top ten carry about 9.3%. Source: blood, taken after dendritic cell vaccination. These receptors all stem from a human donor with glioblastoma. CDR3s include the opening cysteine and the closing phenylalanine or tryptophan. The D gene is left open where the match is weak. Clone size is not always given. Where it is, it says once, few, many or a class for expanded clones.

CDR3: CASSVGGRGLDEAFF
DNA: TGTGCCAGCAGCGTAGGTGGCAGGGGGTTAGATGAAGCTTTCTTT
J: TRBJ1-1
size: NA
V: TRBV9
D: TRBD1

CDR3: CASSEAMVNYGYDTF
DNA: TGTGCCAGCAGTGAAGCGATGGTTAACTATGGCTACGACACCTTC
J: TRBJ1-2
size: NA
V: TRBV6-1
D: NA

CDR3: CASSFFGGGYGYTF
DNA: TGTGCCAGCAGCTTTTTCGGGGGTGGCTATGGCTACACCTTC
J: TRBJ1-2
size: NA
V: TRBV5-6
D: NA

CDR3: CASRGRDTDTQYF
DNA: TGTGCCAGCAGGGGCAGGGACACAGATACGCAGTATTTT
J: TRBJ2-3
size: NA
V: TRBV25-1
D: NA

CDR3: CAWSTGMNTEAFF
DNA: TGTGCCTGGTCGACCGGGATGAACACTGAAGCTTTCTTT
J: TRBJ1-1
size: NA
V: TRBV30
D: NA

CDR3: CSVERLRTGADTQYF
DNA: TGCAGCGTTGAAAGGCTCCGGACAGGGGCAGATACGCAGTATTTT
J: TRBJ2-3
size: NA
V: TRBV29-1
D: TRBD1

CDR3: CSVATGWGWTEAFF
DNA: TGCAGCGTTGCGACAGGGTGGGGGTGGACTGAAGCTTTCTTT
J: TRBJ1-1
size: NA
V: TRBV29-1
D: TRBD1

CDR3: CASSYPPGRGLNEQFF
DNA: TGTGCCAGCAGTTACCCCCCGGGGCGGGGGCTAAATGAGCAGTTCTTC
J: TRBJ2-1
size: NA
V: TRBV6-6
D: NA

CDR3: CASSLEPGLNSPLHF
DNA: TGTGCCAGCAGCTTGGAGCCAGGGTTAAATTCACCCCTCCACTTT
J: TRBJ1-6
size: once
V: TRBV5-4
D: NA

CDR3: CASSGSGSPSYEQYF
DNA: TGTGCCAGCAGCGGGAGCGGAAGTCCCTCCTACGAGCAGTACTTC
J: TRBJ2-7
size: NA
V: TRBV9
D: NA

CDR3: CASSPLSGPEGMNTEAFF
DNA: TGTGCCAGCTCACCACTTTCAGGGCCGGAGGGTATGAACACTGAAGCTTTCTTT
J: TRBJ1-1
size: NA
V: TRBV18
D: NA

CDR3: CSVGENGYTF
DNA: TGCAGCGTTGGGGAGAATGGCTACACCTTC
J: TRBJ1-2
size: NA
V: TRBV29-1
D: NA

CDR3: CASSLIAGGLDEQYF
DNA: TGTGCCAGCAGCTTAATAGCGGGGGGGCTCGACGAGCAGTACTTC
J: TRBJ2-7
size: once
V: TRBV7-8
D: TRBD2

CDR3: CASSLGLAGASTQYF
DNA: TGCGCCAGCAGCTTGGGACTAGCGGGTGCATCTACGCAGTATTTT
J: TRBJ2-3
size: once
V: TRBV5-1
D: TRBD2

CDR3: CASSYDLEETQYF
DNA: TGTGCCAGCAGCTACGACCTAGAGGAGACCCAGTACTTC
J: TRBJ2-5
size: NA
V: TRBV7-9
D: NA

CDR3: CASSQGSGTGQRDTQYF
DNA: TGTGCCAGCAGCCAAGGAAGCGGGACAGGCCAGCGGGATACGCAGTATTTT
J: TRBJ2-3
size: NA
V: TRBV7-2
D: NA

CDR3: CASSVGQGPEGYTF
DNA: TGTGCCAGCAGTGTGGGACAGGGCCCCGAGGGCTACACCTTC
J: TRBJ1-2
size: NA
V: TRBV2
D: TRBD1

CDR3: CASSPTVPGTGELFF
DNA: TGTGCCAGCAGCCCAACAGTCCCGGGGACCGGGGAGCTGTTTTTT
J: TRBJ2-2
size: NA
V: TRBV14
D: NA

CDR3: CATDHLPGLAEMGTSTDTQYF
DNA: TGCGCCACCGACCACCTTCCGGGACTAGCGGAGATGGGAACTAGCACAGATACGCAGTATTTT
J: TRBJ2-3
size: NA
V: TRBV10-1
D: TRBD2

CDR3: CAANAGTGFEKLFF
DNA: TGTGCCGCCAACGCCGGGACAGGGTTTGAAAAACTGTTTTTT
J: TRBJ1-4
size: NA
V: TRBV6-1
D: TRBD1

CDR3: CATSRDRGSGGASTDTQYF
DNA: TGTGCCACCAGCAGAGATCGAGGTAGCGGGGGGGCAAGCACAGATACGCAGTATTTT
J: TRBJ2-3
size: NA
V: TRBV15
D: TRBD2

CDR3: CASSQTGPLGDEQYF
DNA: TGTGCCAGCAGTCAGACAGGGCCGCTAGGGGACGAGCAGTACTTC
J: TRBJ2-7
size: NA
V: TRBV28
D: TRBD1

CDR3: CASSLTQAGYHEQYF
DNA: TGTGCCAGCAGCTTAACCCAAGCAGGATATCACGAGCAGTACTTC
J: TRBJ2-7
size: NA
V: TRBV7-2
D: NA

CDR3: CASSLEESSHDYGYTF
DNA: TGCGCCAGCAGCTTGGAGGAGTCATCACACGACTATGGCTACACCTTC
J: TRBJ1-2
size: NA
V: TRBV5-1
D: NA

CDR3: CASSLVAGANEQYF
DNA: TGTGCCAGCAGCTTAGTGGCGGGAGCTAACGAGCAGTACTTC
J: TRBJ2-7
size: NA
V: TRBV7-9
D: TRBD2

CDR3: CASSFGTKGGELFF
DNA: TGTGCCAGCAGTTTCGGGACTAAAGGAGGGGAGCTGTTTTTT
J: TRBJ2-2
size: NA
V: TRBV27
D: TRBD2

CDR3: CASSGGQTGTEAFF
DNA: TGTGCCAGCAGCGGGGGACAGACGGGAACTGAAGCTTTCTTT
J: TRBJ1-1
size: NA
V: TRBV9
D: TRBD1

CDR3: CASSAQKAGVGVVEQFF
DNA: TGTGCCAGCAGCGCCCAAAAAGCGGGGGTGGGGGTGGTTGAGCAGTTCTTC
J: TRBJ2-1
size: NA
V: TRBV9
D: TRBD2

CDR3: CASSLYRKNTEAFF
DNA: TGTGCCAGCAGTTTATACAGGAAGAACACTGAAGCTTTCTTT
J: TRBJ1-1
size: NA
V: TRBV28
D: NA

CDR3: CASSLFNFAEQFF
DNA: TGTGCCAGCAGCTTATTCAACTTCGCTGAGCAGTTCTTC
J: TRBJ2-1
size: NA
V: TRBV11-3
D: NA

CDR3: CASSFAGVGTGGNTEAFF
DNA: TGTGCCAGCAGCTTTGCCGGTGTAGGGACAGGGGGGAACACTGAAGCTTTCTTT
J: TRBJ1-1
size: NA
V: TRBV7-6
D: TRBD1

CDR3: CASSFNRGTSGRSGANVLTF
DNA: TGCGCCAGCAGCTTTAACAGAGGGACTAGCGGGAGATCTGGGGCCAACGTCCTGACTTTC
J: TRBJ2-6
size: NA
V: TRBV5-1
D: TRBD2

CDR3: CASSLGQGKSANEKLFF
DNA: TGCGCCAGCAGCTTGGGACAGGGAAAGTCAGCTAATGAAAAACTGTTTTTT
J: TRBJ1-4
size: NA
V: TRBV5-1
D: TRBD1